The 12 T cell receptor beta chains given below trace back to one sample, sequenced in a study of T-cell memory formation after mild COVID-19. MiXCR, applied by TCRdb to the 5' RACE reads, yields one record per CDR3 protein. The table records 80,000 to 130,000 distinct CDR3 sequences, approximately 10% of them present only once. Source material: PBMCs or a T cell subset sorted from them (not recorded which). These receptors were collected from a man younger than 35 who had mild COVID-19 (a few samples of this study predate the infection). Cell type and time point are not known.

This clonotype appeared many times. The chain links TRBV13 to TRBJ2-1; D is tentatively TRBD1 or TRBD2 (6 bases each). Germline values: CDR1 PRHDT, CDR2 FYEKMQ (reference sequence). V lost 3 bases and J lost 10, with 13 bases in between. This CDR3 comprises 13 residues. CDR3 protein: CASSFAGAGEQFF. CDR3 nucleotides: TGTGCCAGCAGCTTTGCAGGGGCGGGGGAGCAGTTCTTC.

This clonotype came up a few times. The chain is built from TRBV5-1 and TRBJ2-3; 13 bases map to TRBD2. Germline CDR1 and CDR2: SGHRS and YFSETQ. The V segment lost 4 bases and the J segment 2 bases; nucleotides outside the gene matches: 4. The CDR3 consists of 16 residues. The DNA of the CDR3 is TGCGCCAGCAGCGAAGGACTAGCGGGGGACACAGATACGCAGTATTTT. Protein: CASSEGLAGDTDTQYF.

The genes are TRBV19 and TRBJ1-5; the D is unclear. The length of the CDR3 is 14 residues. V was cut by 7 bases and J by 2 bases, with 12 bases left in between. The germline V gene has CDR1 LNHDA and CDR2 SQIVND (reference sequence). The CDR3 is CASTTPAGNQPQHF. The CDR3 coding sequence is TGTGCCAGTACCACGCCGGCGGGCAATCAGCCCCAGCATTTT.

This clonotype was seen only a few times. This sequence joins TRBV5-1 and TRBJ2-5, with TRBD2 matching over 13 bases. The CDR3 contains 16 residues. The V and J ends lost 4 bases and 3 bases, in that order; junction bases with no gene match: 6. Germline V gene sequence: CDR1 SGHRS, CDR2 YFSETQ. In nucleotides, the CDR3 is TGCGCCAGCAGCCGGACTAGCGGGGGCAGGGAAGAGACCCAGTACTTC. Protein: CASSRTSGGREETQYF. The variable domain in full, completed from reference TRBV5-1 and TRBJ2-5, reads KAGVTQTPRYLIKTRGQQVTLSCSPISGHRSVSWYQQTPGQGLQFLFEYFSETQRNKGNFPGRFSGRQFSNSRSEMNVSTLELGDSALYLCASSRTSGGREETQYFGPGTRLLVL.

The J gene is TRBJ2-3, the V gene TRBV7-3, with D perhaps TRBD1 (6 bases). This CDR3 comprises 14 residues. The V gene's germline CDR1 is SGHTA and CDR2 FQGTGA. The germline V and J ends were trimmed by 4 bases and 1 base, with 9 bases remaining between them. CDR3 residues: CASSSEGGTDTQYF. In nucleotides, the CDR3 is TGTGCCAGCAGCTCAGAGGGGGGCACAGATACGCAGTATTTT.

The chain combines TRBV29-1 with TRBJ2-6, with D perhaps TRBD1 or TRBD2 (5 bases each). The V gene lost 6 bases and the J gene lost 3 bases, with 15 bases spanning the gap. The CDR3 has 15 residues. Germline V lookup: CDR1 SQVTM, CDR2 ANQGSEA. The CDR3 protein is CSVDPGTGGANVLTF. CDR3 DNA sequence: TGCAGCGTGGACCCCGGGACCGGTGGGGCCAACGTCCTGACTTTC.

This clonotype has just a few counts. This CDR3 reads CASSLPPGGLFADTQYF. CDR3 nucleotide sequence: TGCGCCAGCAGCTTGCCGCCAGGGGGCCTATTTGCGGATACGCAGTATTTT. The chain links TRBV5-1 to TRBJ2-3; 8 bases map to TRBD1. The V and J ends lost 1 base and 6 bases, in that order; junction bases with no gene match: 13. The CDR3 has 17 residues. Looked up from germline, CDR1 is SGHRS and CDR2 is YFSETQ.

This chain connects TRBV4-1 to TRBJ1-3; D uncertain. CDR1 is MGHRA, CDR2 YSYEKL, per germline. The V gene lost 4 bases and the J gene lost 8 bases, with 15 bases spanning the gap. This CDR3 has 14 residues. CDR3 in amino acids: CASSRGLGSHTIYF. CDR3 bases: TGCGCCAGCAGCCGTGGCTTGGGATCTCACACCATATATTTT.

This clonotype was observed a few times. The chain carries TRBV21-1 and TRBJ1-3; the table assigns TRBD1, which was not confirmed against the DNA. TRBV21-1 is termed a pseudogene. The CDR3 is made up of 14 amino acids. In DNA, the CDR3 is TGTGCCAGCAGCAAGGGACATTACGGAAACACCATATATTTT. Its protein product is CASSKGHYGNTIYF.

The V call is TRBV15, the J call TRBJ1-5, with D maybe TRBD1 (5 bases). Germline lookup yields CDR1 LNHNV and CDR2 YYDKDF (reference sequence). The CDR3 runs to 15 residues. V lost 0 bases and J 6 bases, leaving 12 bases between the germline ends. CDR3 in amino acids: CATSRDRGQGQPQHF. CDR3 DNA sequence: TGTGCCACCAGCAGAGATAGAGGTCAGGGTCAGCCCCAGCATTTT.

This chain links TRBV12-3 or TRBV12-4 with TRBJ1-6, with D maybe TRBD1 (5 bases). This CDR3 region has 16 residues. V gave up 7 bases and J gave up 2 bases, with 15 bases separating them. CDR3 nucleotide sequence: TGTGCCAGCACCCACGAGACAGCTCCCTATAATTCACCCCTCCACTTT. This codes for CASTHETAPYNSPLHF.

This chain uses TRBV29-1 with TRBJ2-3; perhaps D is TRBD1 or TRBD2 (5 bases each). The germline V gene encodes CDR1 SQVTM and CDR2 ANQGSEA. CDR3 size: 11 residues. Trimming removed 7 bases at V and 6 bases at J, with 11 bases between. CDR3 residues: CSDGTRDTQYF. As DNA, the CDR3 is TGCAGCGACGGGACGCGCGATACGCAGTATTTT.